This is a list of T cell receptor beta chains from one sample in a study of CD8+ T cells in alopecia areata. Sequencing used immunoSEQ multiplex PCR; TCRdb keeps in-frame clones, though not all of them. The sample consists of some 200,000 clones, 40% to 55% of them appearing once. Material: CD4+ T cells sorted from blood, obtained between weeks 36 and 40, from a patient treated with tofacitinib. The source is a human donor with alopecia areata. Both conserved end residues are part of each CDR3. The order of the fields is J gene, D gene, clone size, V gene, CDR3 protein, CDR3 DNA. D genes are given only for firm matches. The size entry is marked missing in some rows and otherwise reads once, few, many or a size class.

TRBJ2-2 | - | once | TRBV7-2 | CASSLGGGQTGELFF | TGTGCCAGCAGCTTAGGAGGAGGGCAAACCGGGGAGCTGTTTTTT
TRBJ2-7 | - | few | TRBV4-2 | CASSLQQGRDNSYEQYF | TGTGCCAGCAGCCTCCAACAGGGCCGGGACAACTCCTACGAGCAGTACTTC
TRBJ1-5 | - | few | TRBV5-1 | CASSSTGNQPQHF | TGCGCCAGCAGCTCTACAGGGAACCAGCCCCAGCATTTT
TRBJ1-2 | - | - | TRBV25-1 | CASRAFGGGGGYTF | TGTGCCAGCAGAGCCTTCGGGGGGGGTGGTGGCTACACCTTC
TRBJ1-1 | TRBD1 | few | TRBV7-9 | CASSHDRGIAEAFF | TGTGCCAGCAGTCACGACAGGGGTATCGCTGAAGCTTTCTTT
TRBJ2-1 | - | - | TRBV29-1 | CSVVKGPSYNEQFF | TGCAGCGTTGTAAAGGGTCCCTCCTACAATGAGCAGTTCTTC
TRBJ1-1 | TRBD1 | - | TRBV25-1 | CASQPGQGSAFF | TGTGCCAGCCAACCGGGACAGGGGTCAGCTTTCTTT
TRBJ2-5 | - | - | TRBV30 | CAWSVTETQYF | TGTGCCTGGAGTGTAACAGAGACCCAGTACTTC
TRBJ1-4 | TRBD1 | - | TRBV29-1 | CSVAGQGGTNEKLFF | TGCAGCGTAGCAGGACAGGGTGGAACTAATGAAAAACTGTTTTTT
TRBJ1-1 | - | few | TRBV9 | CASAKGWAIKGTEAFF | TGTGCCAGCGCAAAGGGATGGGCAATTAAAGGCACTGAAGCTTTCTTT
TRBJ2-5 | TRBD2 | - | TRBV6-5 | CASSYLTSGSGETQYF | TGTGCCAGCAGTTACCTGACTAGCGGGAGTGGAGAGACCCAGTACTTC
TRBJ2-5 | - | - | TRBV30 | CAWGNRDSQETQYF | TGTGCCTGGGGTAACCGGGACTCGCAAGAGACCCAGTACTTC
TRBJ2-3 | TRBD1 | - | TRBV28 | CASSSDRGPQDTQYF | TGTGCCAGCAGCTCCGACAGGGGGCCGCAAGATACGCAGTATTTT
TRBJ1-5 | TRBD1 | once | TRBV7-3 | CASSLTKQGVNNQPQHF | TGTGCCAGCAGCTTAACGAAACAGGGGGTGAACAATCAGCCCCAGCATTTT
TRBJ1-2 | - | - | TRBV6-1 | CASSEGPSTYHTF | TGTGCCAGCAGTGAAGGACCCTCTACCTATCACACCTTC
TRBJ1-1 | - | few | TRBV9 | CASSVVSGSNTEAFF | TGTGCCAGCAGCGTAGTTTCGGGATCAAACACTGAAGCTTTCTTT
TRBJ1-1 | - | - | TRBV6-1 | CASRRTGSTEAFF | TGTGCCAGCAGGAGGACCGGGAGCACTGAAGCTTTCTTT
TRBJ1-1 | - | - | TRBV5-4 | CASSLGGPRSGYTEAFF | TGTGCCAGCAGCCTGGGAGGACCCCGGTCCGGGTACACTGAAGCTTTCTTT
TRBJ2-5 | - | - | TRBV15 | CATSRDPWSRQSQETQYF | TGTGCCACCAGCAGAGATCCCTGGTCCCGCCAATCTCAAGAGACCCAGTACTTC
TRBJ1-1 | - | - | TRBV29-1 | CSVAPQGRDTEAFF | TGCAGCGTAGCCCCCCAGGGGCGGGACACTGAAGCTTTCTTT
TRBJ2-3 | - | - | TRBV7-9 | CASSRRQRTGRADTQYF | TGTGCCAGCAGCCGCCGCCAAAGGACAGGGAGGGCAGATACGCAGTATTTT
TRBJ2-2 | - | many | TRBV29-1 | CSVAPQHTGELFF | TGCAGCGTCGCTCCCCAACACACCGGGGAGCTGTTTTTT
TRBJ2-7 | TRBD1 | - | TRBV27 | CASGTGVGHEQYF | TGTGCCAGCGGGACAGGGGTTGGCCACGAGCAGTACTTC
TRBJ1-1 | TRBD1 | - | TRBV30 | CAWRDRRPLIQAFF | TGTGCCTGGCGGGACAGGCGCCCCTTGATACAAGCTTTCTTT
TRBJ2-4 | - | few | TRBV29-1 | CSVAEGVKNIQYF | TGCAGCGTCGCCGAGGGAGTCAAAAACATTCAGTACTTC
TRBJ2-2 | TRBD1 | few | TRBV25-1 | CASSDPGDSTGELFF | TGTGCCAGCAGTGATCCCGGGGACAGCACCGGGGAGCTGTTTTTT
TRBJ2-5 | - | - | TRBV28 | CASSPPAETQYF | TGTGCCAGCAGCCCCCCGGCAGAGACCCAGTACTTC